Listed below are T cell receptor beta chains from one sample, sequenced in a study of cytomegalovirus exposure and HLA in healthy donors. This table comes from immunoSEQ multiplex PCR, and its TCRdb copy is limited to in-frame clones, with some not included. The table lists about 130,000 clones, about 80% of them singletons. Sequenced: PBMCs. These receptors were collected from a man between 40 and 49 years old in good health and CMV-seronegative. CDR3s include the opening cysteine and the closing phenylalanine or tryptophan. The order of the fields is D gene, J gene, clone size, V gene, CDR3 DNA, CDR3 protein. The D gene is left open where the match is weak. Rows may omit the clone size; those that give it use once, few, many or a size class.

TRBD1,TRBJ2-5,NA,TRBV30,TGTGCCTGGAGTGCGACAGGGATTCAAGAGACCCAGTACTTC,CAWSATGIQETQYF
TRBD1,TRBJ2-2,once,TRBV2,TGTGCCAGCAGTGTGGAACAGGGGGCGTCCGGGGAGCTGTTTTTT,CASSVEQGASGELFF
NA,TRBJ2-7,NA,TRBV5-8,TGTGCCAGCAGCTTGGCCATCTACGAGCAGTACTTC,CASSLAIYEQYF
NA,TRBJ2-2,NA,TRBV5-1,TGCGCCAGCAGCCCGGGGGACAGAGACACCGGGGAGCTGTTTTTT,CASSPGDRDTGELFF
NA,TRBJ1-5,NA,TRBV11-2,TGTGCCAGCAGCCGGGGGGATCTCCAGCCCCAGCATTTT,CASSRGDLQPQHF
TRBD2,TRBJ2-5,NA,TRBV6-5,TGTGCCAGCGCCGGGACTAGCGGACAGACCCAGTACTTC,CASAGTSGQTQYF
NA,TRBJ1-5,NA,TRBV7-6,TGTGCCAGCAGCATCTCAGAGGATCAGCCCCAGCATTTT,CASSISEDQPQHF
NA,TRBJ2-7,NA,TRBV6-6,TGTGCCAGCAGTTTTCAGGGTTGGACCTACGAGCAGTACTTC,CASSFQGWTYEQYF
NA,TRBJ1-1,NA,TRBV29-1,TGCAGCGTTGTCCGGGTCACTGAAGCTTTCTTT,CSVVRVTEAFF
TRBD1,TRBJ1-1,NA,TRBV28,TGTGCCAGCAGTACAACCGGGACAGGGCACACTGAAGCTTTCTTT,CASSTTGTGHTEAFF
TRBD1,TRBJ2-3,NA,TRBV5-1,TGCGCCAGCAGCTTGGCCGACAGGGGGAGCACAGATACGCAGTATTTT,CASSLADRGSTDTQYF
TRBD1,TRBJ2-1,NA,TRBV4-1,TGCGCCAGCAGCCATGGACAGGGACCCTACAATGAGCAGTTCTTC,CASSHGQGPYNEQFF
TRBD2,TRBJ2-3,NA,TRBV4-2,TGTGCCAGCAGCCAAGGTCTAGGGCGGGAGGGTAGCACAGATACGCAGTATTTT,CASSQGLGREGSTDTQYF